The 4 T cell receptor beta chains presented below share a single source sample, sequenced in a study of CD8+ T cells in alopecia areata. The authors extracted RNA and reverse transcribed it into cDNA as the sequencing template. The table came from immunoSEQ multiplex PCR; TCRdb's copy has only in-frame clones and leaves some out. The table shows over 100,000 clones, with roughly three fifths occurring only once. Treatment meaning: oral pan-JAK inhibitor, 5-10 mg twice daily. The sample consisted of CD8+ T cells sorted from blood, taken at week 24, from a patient treated with tofacitinib. These receptors were taken from a human donor with alopecia areata.

The chain carries TRBV6-5 and TRBJ2-1; 8 nucleotides agree with TRBD2. CDR3 length: 15 amino acids. Trimming took 2 bases from V and 8 from J; bases not matched to a gene: 8. Germline V gene lookup returns CDR1 MNHEY and CDR2 SVGAGI. The DNA for the CDR3 is TGTGCCAGCAGTTACGGTCTCGGGGGGGTGGATGAGCAGTTCTTC. It specifies CASSYGLGGVDEQFF.

This clone was detected once. The chain links TRBV29-1 to TRBJ1-4, with 8 positions matching TRBD1. There are 15 residues in the CDR3. CDR1 and CDR2 (germline): SQVTM, ANQGSEA. V shed 5 bases, J shed 5 bases, and the junction held 10 bases outside the gene matches. DNA for the CDR3: TGCAGCGTTATATCGGCAGGGGGCGAAAATGAAAAACTGTTTTTT. Translating it yields CSVISAGGENEKLFF. Using reference TRBV29-1 and TRBJ1-4 for the parts outside the CDR3, the full variable domain is SAVISQKPSRDICQRGTSLTIQCQVDSQVTMMFWYRQQPGQSLTLIATANQGSEATYESGFVIDKFPISRPNLTFSTLTVSNMSPEDSSIYLCSVISAGGENEKLFFGSGTQLSVL.

The J gene is TRBJ2-2, the V gene TRBV27; TRBD2 matches at 11 bases. Germline CDR1 is MNHEY and CDR2 is SMNVEV (reference sequence). The J segment lost 2 bases and the V segment lost 5 bases, leaving 7 bases of the junction unmatched. This CDR3 comprises 17 residues. The chain's CDR3 is CASSALTSGDNTGELFF. The CDR3 DNA follows: TGTGCCAGCAGTGCCCTGACTAGCGGGGATAACACCGGGGAGCTGTTTTTT.

This clone was observed once. The genes are TRBV4-3 and TRBJ2-2; 9 bases match TRBD2. Germline V gene sequence: CDR1 LGHNA, CDR2 YSLEER. The junction had 10 bases not matched to a gene; V was cut back by 4 bases and J by 10 bases. The CDR3 is 15 residues long. The CDR3 coding sequence is TGCGCCAGCAGCCCAGTGTTTCTAGCGGGGTTGGAGCTGTTTTTT. This codes for CASSPVFLAGLELFF.